This passage covers 7 T cell receptor beta chains from one sample sequenced in a study of T-cell reconstitution after alpha-beta-depleted transplantation in children. Unique molecular identifiers tagged the TCRbeta library. Each CDR3 protein is one row after TCRdb ran MiXCR on the PCR reads. The table records approximately 1,000,000 distinct CDR3 sequences, roughly 29% of them present only once. Source: PBMCs, mostly from graft donor cells, taken 360 days after TCRalphabeta/CD19-depleted stem cell transplant. Every receptor here comes from a boy in the first two years of life who had a stem cell transplant for SCID, so the T cells may come from the graft donor.

V is TRBV4-3 and J is TRBJ1-3, with D unclear. V was clipped by 2 bases and J by 2 bases, with 10 bases between them. Germline CDR1 LGHNA, CDR2 YSLEER. This CDR3 comprises 15 residues. The CDR3 nucleotides are TGCGCCAGCAGCCAACGAGCAGGCGCTGGAAACACCATATATTTT. Encoded protein: CASSQRAGAGNTIYF.

With respect to this clonotype: At one end, the junction sequence differs from germline, possibly due to a read error. This chain connects TRBV4-2 to TRBJ2-1; D possibly corresponds to TRBD2 (6 bases). Looked up from germline, CDR1 is LGHNA and CDR2 is YNFKEQ. This CDR3 has 14 residues. Here the CDR3 DNA reads TGTACCAGCAGCCAAGTTAGAGTGACTAGTGAGCAGTTCTTC. Amino acids: CTSSQVRVTSEQFF.

This rearrangement joins TRBV13 to TRBJ2-6; D is tentatively TRBD1 or TRBD2 (5 bases each). Germline CDR1 PRHDT, CDR2 FYEKMQ (reference sequence). The V end was cut by 5 bases, the J end by 4 bases, with 15 bases between. This CDR3 has 16 amino acids. The CDR3: CASSPAPGAGANVLTF. The CDR3 coding sequence is TGTGCCAGCAGCCCCGCCCCCGGGGCCGGGGCCAACGTCCTGACTTTC.

This clonotype was observed a handful of times. The genes are TRBV7-9 and TRBJ2-5, with TRBD2 as a possible D gene (7 bases). The germline V gene has CDR1 SEHNR and CDR2 FQNEAQ (reference sequence). The CDR3 runs 16 residues. V gave up 0 bases and J gave up 5 bases, with 16 bases separating them. CDR3 amino acids: CASSLAGGPGSETQYF. Here the CDR3 DNA reads TGTGCCAGCAGCTTAGCGGGGGGGCCGGGATCGGAGACCCAGTACTTC.

This clonotype has more than one count but fewer than ten. This chain joins TRBV15 and TRBJ2-1, with unresolved D. CDR3 size: 14 residues. Between the trimmed V and J ends, which lost 1 base and 6 bases, there was a span of 10 bases. The germline CDR1 and CDR2 sequences are LNHNV and YYDKDF (reference sequence). The chain's CDR3 is CATSRAFGSNEQFF. CDR3 sequence (DNA): TGTGCCACCAGCAGAGCTTTCGGTAGCAATGAGCAGTTCTTC. The complete variable domain, with remaining parts taken from reference TRBV15 and TRBJ2-1, reads DAMVIQNPRYQVTQFGKPVTLSCSQTLNHNVMYWYQQKSSQAPKLLFHYYDKDFNNEADTPDNFQSRRPNTSFCFLDIRSPGLGDTAMYLCATSRAFGSNEQFFGPGTRLTVL.

This clonotype occurred a few times. As DNA, the CDR3 is TGCAGCGTCGCGGGAGGGACATTCTCCTACGAGCAGTACTTC. This sequence encodes CSVAGGTFSYEQYF. The rearrangement links TRBV29-1 to TRBJ2-7; 9 nucleotides align to TRBD2. V lost 6 bases and J lost 0; bases outside the gene matches: 6. The CDR3 contains 14 residues. In germline, CDR1 is SQVTM, CDR2 ANQGSEA.

This clonotype has more than one count but fewer than ten. This chain joins TRBV9 and TRBJ2-4; D is unresolved. The CDR3 is made up of 15 amino acids. The ends were cut back, 4 bases at V and 2 bases at J, with 13 bases in the middle. The germline CDR1 and CDR2 sequences are SGDLS and YYNGEE. The CDR3 loop is CASSPQQVSKNIQYF. CDR3 DNA: TGTGCCAGCAGCCCCCAACAAGTTTCCAAAAACATTCAGTACTTC.